A single sample gave rise to the 29 T cell receptor beta chains below, sequenced in a study of CD8 T cells in ankylosing spondylitis listed by TCRdb under 2017. Libraries were prepared through 5' RACE. Sequencing was carried out with an Illumina HiSeq 2500. The public reads were reanalyzed by TCRdb: fastp trimming at Q25, MiXCR alignment, in-frame beta chains only. Every CDR3 protein is listed once, alongside the most common genes and DNA of its rows. The table for this sample lists more than 250,000 distinct CDR3 sequences; more than 9% of them were counted only once. The top ten clonotypes cover 9.1% of the sample. Material: blood, either unsorted or a sorted T cell fraction (not recorded which). These receptors were obtained from a female donor with ankylosing spondylitis or in good health (not recorded which).

In this sample, this clonotype turned up many times. The chain employs TRBV20-1 and TRBJ2-5; TRBD1 agrees at 7 bases. The germline V gene encodes CDR1 DFQATT and CDR2 SNEGSKA (reference sequence). The CDR3 is 15 amino acids. J lost 2 bases, V lost 2 bases, and 8 bases had no gene match. The CDR3 DNA is TGCAGTGCTAGACCCCCGGGACAGCAACAAGAGACCCAGTACTTC. It is translated as CSARPPGQQQETQYF.

This clonotype was seen many times. The chain couples TRBV15 to TRBJ2-7; D remains ambiguous. CDR1 LNHNV and CDR2 YYDKDF come from the germline V gene (reference sequence). The CDR3 loop spans 12 amino acids. Trimming pared 5 bases from V and 4 bases from J, leaving 9 bases between. The DNA of the CDR3 is TGTGCCACCAGCCCTTACGGATACGAGCAGTACTTC. The encoded protein is CATSPYGYEQYF.

This clonotype was seen ten or more times. This rearrangement joins TRBV20-1 to TRBJ2-7; D is perhaps TRBD2 (5 bases). Germline V gives CDR1 DFQATT, CDR2 SNEGSKA (reference sequence). V lost 3 bases and J lost 12, with 15 bases in between. This CDR3 contains 11 residues. The CDR3 coding sequence is TGCAGTGCTAGGGAAACTAGTGAGGCGTACTTC. This codes for CSARETSEAYF.

This clonotype was seen repeatedly, ten times or more. The chain recombines TRBV6-6 with TRBJ2-1; a possible D gene is TRBD2 (5 bases). CDR1 MNHNY and CDR2 SVGAGI come from the germline V gene (reference sequence). With 2 bases removed from V and 9 bases from J, the gap between germline ends came to 11 bases. This CDR3 is built from 13 residues. The CDR3 reads CASSYERTSEQFF. The CDR3 nucleotides are TGTGCCAGCAGTTACGAGCGGACGAGTGAGCAGTTCTTC.

In its sample, this clonotype was seen many times. The chain combines TRBV12-3 or TRBV12-4 with TRBJ2-2; TRBD2 is a possible D gene (6 bases). The CDR3 has 16 amino acids. With 6 bases removed from V and 6 bases from J, the gap between germline ends came to 20 bases. This chain's CDR3 is CASSSLRSSGAGELFF. CDR3 sequence (DNA): TGTGCCAGCAGCTCGCTGCGATCCTCGGGGGCCGGGGAGCTGTTTTTT.

The J gene is TRBJ2-1, the V gene TRBV6-2 or TRBV6-3; D tentatively fits TRBD1 or TRBD2 (5 bases each). The CDR3 has 12 amino acids. Germline CDR1 MNHEY, CDR2 SVGEGT. V dropped 5 bases and J dropped 13 bases, with 15 bases sitting between them. CDR3 sequence (DNA): TGTGCCAGCAGTCAGACCCGGGACCCTCAGTTCTTC. As protein: CASSQTRDPQFF.

The chain combines TRBV3-1 with TRBJ2-1; TRBD1 might be the D (6 bases). V gave up 2 bases and J gave up 9 bases, with 11 bases separating them. This CDR3 region has 13 residues. CDR1 LGHDT and CDR2 YNNKEL come from the germline V gene (reference sequence). CDR3 loop: CASSQSGVGEQFF. The CDR3 nucleotides are TGTGCCAGCAGCCAATCAGGGGTAGGTGAGCAGTTCTTC.

V usage is TRBV18 and J usage is TRBJ2-5, with D unresolved. This CDR3 spans 15 amino acids. Trimming took 5 bases from V and 1 from J, leaving 14 bases between them. Germline-derived CDR1 and CDR2 are KGHSH and LQKENI. In DNA form, the CDR3 reads TGTGCCAGCTCAATCAACAGACAAGTCCAAGAGACCCAGTACTTC. Translated, it gives CASSINRQVQETQYF.

This sequence joins TRBV5-5 and TRBJ2-3; weak D call: TRBD1 (6 bases). Germline V lookup: CDR1 SGHKS, CDR2 YYEKEE (reference sequence). V was cut by 6 bases and J by 0 bases, with 14 bases left in between. The CDR3 is 15 residues long. This chain's CDR3 is CASIEGVYSTDTQYF. Written as DNA, the CDR3 is TGTGCCAGCATCGAGGGGGTTTATAGCACAGATACGCAGTATTTT. Drawing the rest from reference TRBV5-5 and TRBJ2-3, the complete variable domain is DAGVTQSPTHLIKTRGQQVTLRCSPISGHKSVSWYQQVLGQGPQFIFQYYEKEERGRGNFPDRFSARQFPNYSSELNVNALLLGDSALYLCASIEGVYSTDTQYFGPGTRLTVL.

This clonotype was seen only a few times. The gene calls are TRBV6-5 and TRBJ1-5; D possibly corresponds to TRBD1 (6 bases). Germline V gives CDR1 MNHEY, CDR2 SVGAGI. This CDR3 has 15 residues. The V end was cut by 6 bases, the J end by 2 bases, with 14 bases between. The CDR3 is CASSYGQTGNQPQHF. DNA for the CDR3: TGTGCCAGCAGCTATGGACAGACCGGCAATCAGCCCCAGCATTTT.

This clonotype appeared many times. The V call is TRBV28, the J call TRBJ2-4; perhaps TRBD2 as D (5 bases). CDR1 and CDR2 from the germline V gene are MDHEN and SYDVKM. The ends were cut back, 1 base at V and 9 bases at J, with 10 bases in the middle. The CDR3 totals 13 residues. In DNA, the CDR3 is TGTGCCAGCAGTTTATCGCAGGCGGGCATTCAGTACTTC. Translation gives CASSLSQAGIQYF. The variable domain in full, completed from reference TRBV28 and TRBJ2-4, reads DVKVTQSSRYLVKRTGEKVFLECVQDMDHENMFWYRQDPGLGLRLIYFSYDVKMKEKGDIPEGYSVSREKKERFSLILESASTNQTSMYLCASSLSQAGIQYFGAGTRLSVL.

This clonotype came up many times. This chain joins TRBV20-1 and TRBJ2-7; D call uncertain. Germline CDR1 and CDR2: DFQATT and SNEGSKA (reference sequence). This CDR3 has 15 residues. Trimming removed 2 bases at V and 2 bases at J, with 16 bases between. The chain's CDR3 is CSARQNQLLPYEQYF. The CDR3 coding sequence is TGCAGTGCTAGACAGAACCAACTACTCCCCTACGAGCAGTACTTC.

There are many counts of this clonotype. The chain recombines TRBV20-1 with TRBJ2-3, with D perhaps TRBD1 (5 bases). V was pared by 0 bases and J by 2 bases, with 18 bases between. Germline V CDR1 and CDR2: DFQATT, SNEGSKA (reference sequence). The CDR3 runs to 17 residues. The CDR3: CSARDRVGADVTDTQYF. The CDR3 coding sequence is TGCAGTGCTAGAGATAGGGTAGGGGCCGACGTCACAGATACGCAGTATTTT.

This clonotype has ten or more counts. The rearrangement uses TRBV12-3 or TRBV12-4 and TRBJ1-3, with a weak D call TRBD1 (5 bases). V was cut by 5 bases and J by 0 bases, with 8 bases left in between. This CDR3 comprises 14 residues. This chain's CDR3 is CASSEQVSGNTIYF. In DNA, the CDR3 is TGTGCCAGCAGTGAACAGGTCTCTGGAAACACCATATATTTT.

The V call is TRBV6-2 or TRBV6-3, the J call TRBJ2-6; D may be TRBD1 (5 bases). Deletions cut 6 bases from V and 1 base from J, with 19 bases between. Germline V gene data show CDR1 as MNHEY and CDR2 as SVGEGT. The CDR3 is 18 amino acids. The CDR3 nucleotides read TGTGCCAGCAGGGACCCCAGGGATTCCCTATCTGGGGCCAACGTCCTGACTTTC. Its protein product is CASRDPRDSLSGANVLTF.

This clonotype was observed at least ten times. The chain combines TRBV20-1 with TRBJ2-1; 11 bases are a match to TRBD2. Germline assignment: CDR1 DFQATT and CDR2 SNEGSKA (reference sequence). J was trimmed by 4 bases and V by 6 bases; bases with no gene match: 8. The CDR3 has 15 amino acids. CDR3 sequence: CSAILTSGAYNEQFF. The CDR3 DNA reads TGCAGTGCCATTTTGACTAGCGGGGCTTACAATGAGCAGTTCTTC.

CDR3 amino acids: CASSATGGRDQPQHF. CDR3 DNA sequence: TGTGCCAGCAGCGCCACAGGGGGTCGCGATCAGCCCCAGCATTTT. The chain uses TRBV7-9 and TRBJ1-5, with 8 bases that match TRBD1. The junction had 8 bases not matched to a gene; V was cut back by 5 bases and J by 5 bases. This CDR3 has 15 residues. Germline assignment: CDR1 SEHNR and CDR2 FQNEAQ (reference sequence).

The chain joins TRBV12-3 or TRBV12-4 to TRBJ1-6; TRBD1 is a possible D gene (5 bases). The CDR3 spans 14 residues. The V end was cut by 8 bases, the J end by 8 bases, with 16 bases between. In DNA form, the CDR3 reads TGTGCCAGCGCCCGGGGGGAAAGGGATTCACCCCTCCACTTT. Protein product: CASARGERDSPLHF.

The CDR3 protein is CSPLDFNTYEQYF. DNA for the CDR3: TGCAGCCCCCTTGACTTTAACACCTACGAGCAGTACTTC. The chain joins TRBV20-1 to TRBJ2-7, with no clear D. The CDR3 totals 13 residues. The V gene's germline CDR1 is DFQATT and CDR2 SNEGSKA (reference sequence).

This clonotype was counted at least ten times. CDR3 in amino acids: CATSDSGRTLDYGYTF. The CDR3 DNA reads as TGTGCCACCAGTGATTCGGGCCGAACACTGGACTATGGCTACACCTTC. V usage is TRBV24-1 and J usage is TRBJ1-2; D gene unclear. The CDR3 runs 16 residues. Trimming took 2 bases from V and 3 from J, leaving 15 bases between them. CDR1 and CDR2 from the germline V gene are KGHDR and SFDVKD.

The table lists this clonotype with many counts. The chain couples TRBV10-3 to TRBJ2-5; 8 bases line up with TRBD2. V shed 9 bases and J 3 bases; nucleotides not matched to a gene: 9. The CDR3 has 14 residues. Per the germline V gene, CDR1 is ENHRY and CDR2 is SYGVKD. CDR3 in amino acids: CAIGLAGAKETQYF. The CDR3 nucleotides read TGTGCCATTGGACTAGCCGGGGCCAAAGAGACCCAGTACTTC.

This chain uses TRBV10-3 with TRBJ1-5, with TRBD1 as a possible D gene (5 bases). Germline CDR1 is ENHRY and CDR2 is SYGVKD. The CDR3 has 13 amino acids. Trimming removed 8 bases from V and 5 bases from J, with 13 bases in between. For the CDR3, the DNA is TGTGCCATCGGCCCACAGGATGATCAGCCCCAGCATTTT. Protein product: CAIGPQDDQPQHF.

This clonotype was detected a few times. This rearrangement joins TRBV5-6 to TRBJ2-3, with TRBD2 identical over 8 bases. The CDR3 is 15 amino acids. Unmatched junction bases numbered 5, after V lost 2 bases and J lost 3 bases. The germline gives CDR1 SGHDT, CDR2 YYEEEE. The CDR3 DNA reads as TGTGCCAGCAGCTTTCGGGCGGGAGGAACAGATACGCAGTATTTT. This encodes CASSFRAGGTDTQYF.

In its sample, this clonotype was seen many times. V and J are TRBV3-1 and TRBJ2-1; D not certain. The CDR3 is made up of 12 amino acids. In germline, CDR1 is LGHDT, CDR2 YNNKEL (reference sequence). Trimming took 2 bases from V and 10 from J, leaving 9 bases between them. The CDR3 is CASSQSGYEQFF. DNA for the CDR3: TGTGCCAGCAGCCAATCCGGATACGAGCAGTTCTTC.

The rearrangement links TRBV7-2 to TRBJ1-6, with 8 bases aligning to TRBD1. The CDR3 has 16 amino acids. Germline-derived CDR1 and CDR2 are SGHTA and FQGNSA. The J segment lost 7 bases and the V segment lost 5 bases, leaving 10 bases of the junction unmatched. CDR3 sequence: CASSINQGATNSPLHF. The CDR3 DNA reads as TGTGCCAGCAGCATAAATCAGGGGGCTACGAATTCACCCCTCCACTTT.

Many counts were recorded for this clonotype. V is TRBV7-2 and J is TRBJ2-3; 7 bases map to TRBD1. Germline V gene lookup returns CDR1 SGHTA and CDR2 FQGNSA. This CDR3 region has 16 residues. The ends lost 0 bases at V and 6 bases at J; junction bases unmatched: 9. The CDR3 DNA reads TGTGCCAGCAGCTTAGCACAGGGGAAGTCGAGGGATACGCAGTATTTT. Protein sequence: CASSLAQGKSRDTQYF.

This clonotype turned up a few times. The chain joins TRBV10-1 to TRBJ2-1; no clear D. V lost 4 bases and J 2 bases, leaving 12 bases between the germline ends. Germline values: CDR1 WNHNN, CDR2 SYGVQD (reference sequence). The CDR3 contains 15 residues. The CDR3 DNA sequence: TGCGCCAGCAGTGTTGGCGGCCAGCCCTACAATGAGCAGTTCTTC. Translating it yields CASSVGGQPYNEQFF.

In its sample, this clonotype was seen many times. The CDR3 here is CASSLGQGFEQYF. CDR3 in DNA: TGTGCCAGCAGTTTGGGACAGGGTTTCGAGCAGTACTTC. The chain combines TRBV28 with TRBJ2-7, with 9 positions matching TRBD1. The trim removed 3 bases at V and 6 bases at J, leaving 3 bases unmatched. The CDR3 is made up of 13 amino acids. Germline CDR1 and CDR2: MDHEN and SYDVKM.

This clonotype came up many times. The chain couples TRBV9 to TRBJ2-2, with D perhaps given as TRBD1 or TRBD2 (5 bases each). Germline V CDR1 and CDR2: SGDLS, YYNGEE. The CDR3 totals 15 residues. Trimming removed 3 bases at V and 2 bases at J, with 11 bases between. CDR3 in amino acids: CASSEGRINTGELFF. The DNA for the CDR3 is TGTGCCAGCAGCGAGGGACGGATTAACACCGGGGAGCTGTTTTTT.